One and the same sample provided the 25 T cell receptor beta chains below, sequenced in a study of beta chain features in type 1 diabetes. Expressed TCRB transcripts were sequenced because the entire RNA isolate underwent reverse transcription. Sequenced by immunoSEQ multiplex PCR; TCRdb stores in-frame clones only, minus some. This table has under 550,000 clones, 9.5% to 12% appearing once. The specimen sequenced was naive CD4+ T cells from blood. All receptors come from a woman aged 18-29 years in good health.

Remarks on this clone: Other DNA sequences in the same sample also yield this CDR3. This chain links TRBV7-2 with TRBJ2-3; D is ambiguous. The CDR3 spans 15 residues. V dropped 1 base and J dropped 2 bases, with 10 bases sitting between them. Per germline, CDR1 SGHTA and CDR2 FQGNSA. CDR3 sequence: CASSLEAGITDTQYF. CDR3 in DNA: TGTGCCAGCAGCTTAGAGGCTGGGATCACAGATACGCAGTATTTT.

In this sample, this clone turned up a few times. The rearrangement links TRBV7-2 to TRBJ2-3; 11 bases map to TRBD2. The CDR3 is made up of 16 amino acids. V shed 3 bases and J 2 bases; nucleotides not matched to a gene: 4. Germline CDR1 SGHTA, CDR2 FQGNSA. Written as DNA, the CDR3 is TGTGCCAGCAGCTTTCTAGCGGGGGGCTACACAGATACGCAGTATTTT. It encodes CASSFLAGGYTDTQYF.

The chain couples TRBV5-1 to TRBJ2-7, with a possible D match to TRBD2 (6 bases). The germline V and J ends were trimmed by 6 bases and 0 bases, with 16 bases remaining between them. The CDR3 is 15 residues long. Per the germline V gene, CDR1 is SGHRS and CDR2 is YFSETQ. The CDR3 sequence: CASTQNPGGSYEQYF. In nucleotides, the CDR3 is TGCGCCAGCACCCAAAACCCCGGGGGCTCCTACGAGCAGTACTTC. The full variable domain, rest sourced from reference TRBV5-1 and TRBJ2-7, is KAGVTQTPRYLIKTRGQQVTLSCSPISGHRSVSWYQQTPGQGLQFLFEYFSETQRNKGNFPGRFSGRQFSNSRSEMNVSTLELGDSALYLCASTQNPGGSYEQYFGPGTRLTVT.

This clone was observed a few times. The chain's CDR3 is CASSYGLGTGGEQYF. CDR3 coding DNA: TGTGCCAGCAGTTACGGCCTCGGGACAGGGGGCGAGCAGTACTTC. The chain recombines TRBV6-5 with TRBJ2-7; 11 nucleotides agree with TRBD1. The CDR3 totals 15 residues. Germline CDR1 reads MNHEY; CDR2 reads SVGAGI. The V segment lost 2 bases and the J segment 6 bases; nucleotides outside the gene matches: 6.

The genes are TRBV30 and TRBJ2-7; the D is unclear. With 0 bases removed from V and 2 bases from J, the gap between germline ends came to 8 bases. The CDR3 totals 13 residues. Germline CDR1 is GTSNPN and CDR2 is SVGIG (reference sequence). Here the CDR3 DNA reads TGTGCCTGGAGTGTAAGTCTCCCCTACGAGCAGTACTTC. This gives the protein CAWSVSLPYEQYF.

The V and J genes are TRBV2 and TRBJ2-7; the D gene is possibly TRBD1 (5 bases). Trimming cost V 10 bases and J 3 bases, with 13 bases left between them. The V gene's germline CDR1 is SNHLY and CDR2 FYNNEI. This CDR3 has 12 residues. The CDR3 sequence is CATTASHYEQYV. The CDR3 DNA reads as TGTGCCACGACAGCTTCGCACTACGAGCAGTACGTC.

The chain couples TRBV11-1 to TRBJ2-1; TRBD2 matches 8 bases. The V segment lost 5 bases and the J segment 0 bases; nucleotides outside the gene matches: 6. CDR1 SGHAT and CDR2 FQDESV come from the germline V gene (reference sequence). The CDR3 contains 16 residues. This chain's CDR3 is CASSLLGTSSYNEQFF. Here the CDR3 DNA reads TGTGCCAGCAGCCTCCTCGGGACTAGCTCCTACAATGAGCAGTTCTTC.

This clone was observed a handful of times. This chain joins TRBV7-7 and TRBJ2-1; 7 bases are a match to TRBD2. This CDR3 has 12 residues. V shed 9 bases and J 10 bases; nucleotides not matched to a gene: 9. The V gene's germline CDR1 is SSHAT and CDR2 FNYEAQ (reference sequence). The CDR3 DNA reads as TGTGCCAGTAAGGGCGGGGGAACCGAGCAGTTCTTC. Its protein is CASKGGGTEQFF.

This clone was seen more than once but under ten times. The rearrangement links TRBV5-4 to TRBJ2-3; possibly TRBD1 for D (7 bases). Germline values: CDR1 SGHNT, CDR2 YYREEE (reference sequence). V dropped 6 bases and J dropped 1 base, with 15 bases sitting between them. This CDR3 comprises 15 residues. In nucleotides, the CDR3 is TGTGCCAGCAACCCCGGCGGGACAGGCACAGATACGCAGTATTTT. Amino acids: CASNPGGTGTDTQYF.

The chain uses TRBV7-2 and TRBJ2-1, with 8 bases fitting TRBD2. Losses at the gene ends were 2 bases for V and 3 bases for J; bases not matched to a gene: 6. Germline CDR1 SGHTA, CDR2 FQGNSA. This CDR3 comprises 16 residues. CDR3 amino acids: CASSLLRLAGYNEQFF. The CDR3 DNA reads TGTGCCAGCAGCTTACTTCGGCTAGCGGGCTACAATGAGCAGTTCTTC.

This clone was seen only a few times. The J gene is TRBJ2-1, the V gene TRBV9; D remains ambiguous. V shed 3 bases and J shed 10 bases, with 14 bases lying between them. Germline V CDR1 and CDR2: SGDLS, YYNGEE. This CDR3 is built from 13 residues. This chain's CDR3 is CASSGMSAGEQFF. The CDR3 nucleotides read TGTGCCAGCAGCGGAATGTCCGCCGGCGAGCAGTTCTTC. Variable domain in full (rest from reference TRBV9 and TRBJ2-1): DSGVTQTPKHLITATGQRVTLRCSPRSGDLSVYWYQQSLDQGLQFLIQYYNGEERAKGNILERFSAQQFPDLHSELNLSSLELGDSALYFCASSGMSAGEQFFGPGTRLTVL.

The V gene is TRBV4-1, the J gene TRBJ2-1; the match to TRBD2 covers 8 bases. The CDR3 is made up of 15 amino acids. V dropped 6 bases and J dropped 6; count of bases not matched to a gene: 10. Germline CDR1 MGHRA, CDR2 YSYEKL. The CDR3 region is CASRSVVAGPNEQFF. The CDR3 coding sequence is TGCGCCAGCAGGTCCGTTGTAGCGGGGCCCAATGAGCAGTTCTTC.

This clone was picked up many times. This chain uses TRBV4-1 with TRBJ2-7, with D tentatively TRBD2 (5 bases). V lost 6 bases to trimming and J lost 6 bases, with 15 bases between them. The CDR3 runs 13 residues. Germline CDR1 MGHRA, CDR2 YSYEKL. Here the CDR3 reads CASSLMDGGEQYV. CDR3 DNA: TGCGCCAGCAGTCTAATGGACGGAGGCGAGCAGTACGTC.

This clone showed up just a few times. The chain recombines TRBV2 with TRBJ2-3; weak D call: TRBD2 (5 bases). V gave up 6 bases and J gave up 6 bases, with 13 bases separating them. Germline V gene data show CDR1 as SNHLY and CDR2 as FYNNEI. The CDR3 has 13 amino acids. CDR3 in amino acids: CASSATRSDTQYF. In DNA, the CDR3 is TGTGCCAGCAGCGCCACTAGATCGGATACGCAGTATTTT. The whole variable domain, remainder taken from reference TRBV2 and TRBJ2-3, is EPEVTQTPSHQVTQMGQEVILRCVPISNHLYFYWYRQILGQKVEFLVSFYNNEISEKSEIFDDQFSVERPDGSNFTLKIRSTKLEDSAMYFCASSATRSDTQYFGPGTRLTVL.

The V gene is TRBV9, the J gene TRBJ2-7, with D tentatively TRBD1 (6 bases). Germline values: CDR1 SGDLS, CDR2 YYNGEE. The CDR3 contains 19 residues. V was trimmed by 0 bases and J by 0 bases, leaving 22 bases between them. The CDR3 sequence: CASSVGAGAFASSSYEQYF. The CDR3 DNA reads as TGTGCCAGCAGCGTAGGGGCAGGGGCCTTCGCATCGAGCTCCTACGAGCAGTACTTC.

This clone occurred many times. V is TRBV29-1 and J is TRBJ2-1; 8 nucleotides align to TRBD2. Looked up from germline, CDR1 is SQVTM and CDR2 is ANQGSEA. After removal of 6 bases from V and 9 bases from J, the junction contained 13 bases not matched to a gene. The CDR3 spans 14 residues. CDR3 DNA sequence: TGCAGCGTAGCAACTAGCGGAGGGGGAAGTGAGCAGTTCTTC. It encodes CSVATSGGGSEQFF.

The sample holds a few counts of this clone. The chain links TRBV7-2 to TRBJ2-5; 9 bases align to TRBD2. CDR3 size: 17 residues. Trimming at V came to 5 bases and at J to 1 base, leaving 11 bases not matched to a gene. CDR1 and CDR2 (germline): SGHTA, FQGNSA. CDR3 region: CASSPGGLAGIQETQYF. The CDR3 DNA reads TGTGCCAGCAGCCCTGGCGGGCTAGCGGGGATCCAAGAGACCCAGTACTTC.

This clone was counted between two and nine times. CDR3 DNA sequence: TGTGCCAGCAGCTTCAGATCGGGACAAGAGACCCAGTACTTC. Translating gives CASSFRSGQETQYF. The V call is TRBV9, the J call TRBJ2-5, with TRBD2 as a possible D gene (5 bases). CDR3 length: 14 residues. The germline V gene has CDR1 SGDLS and CDR2 YYNGEE. V shed 4 bases and J shed 2 bases, with 12 bases lying between them.

V is TRBV4-1 and J is TRBJ2-1; D perhaps matches TRBD2 (6 bases). This CDR3 has 15 amino acids. With 0 bases removed from V and 4 bases from J, the gap between germline ends came to 10 bases. Germline lookup yields CDR1 MGHRA and CDR2 YSYEKL. Written as DNA, the CDR3 is TGCGCCAGCAGCCAAGATTGGACTATTTACAATGAGCAGTTCTTC. Translated: CASSQDWTIYNEQFF.

The chain carries TRBV5-8 and TRBJ2-5; unclear D gene. CDR3 length equals 14 residues. V was trimmed by 2 bases and J by 0 bases, leaving 8 bases between them. The V gene's germline CDR1 is SGHTS and CDR2 YDEGEE. The CDR3 is CASSFREHQETQYF. Written as DNA, the CDR3 is TGTGCCAGCAGCTTCAGAGAGCACCAAGAGACCCAGTACTTC.

A few counts support this clone. The chain is built from TRBV29-1 and TRBJ2-4, with 11 bases fitting TRBD1. The V and J ends lost 3 bases and 9 bases, in that order; junction bases with no gene match: 10. In germline, CDR1 is SQVTM, CDR2 ANQGSEA. This CDR3 has 15 amino acids. The CDR3 DNA sequence: TGCAGCGTTGACCCGGGACAGGGGGACCTTGGCATTCAGTACTTC. Translation: CSVDPGQGDLGIQYF.

In this sample, this clone turned up a few times. The gene calls are TRBV7-2 and TRBJ2-1, with D possibly matching TRBD2 (5 bases). Germline V gene lookup returns CDR1 SGHTA and CDR2 FQGNSA. This CDR3 spans 12 amino acids. V was pared by 6 bases and J by 15 bases, with 18 bases between. DNA of the CDR3: TGTGCCAGCAGTCGAATCGCCACCCGGGGGTTCTTC. This gives the protein CASSRIATRGFF.

This clone was counted between two and nine times. V gene TRBV9 combines with J gene TRBJ2-4; no definite D call. With 4 bases removed from V and 2 bases from J, the gap between germline ends came to 16 bases. From germline, CDR1 is SGDLS and CDR2 YYNGEE. The CDR3 sequence is 16 residues long. This CDR3 is CASSPEETEPKNIQYF. CDR3 DNA sequence: TGTGCCAGCAGCCCGGAAGAGACGGAGCCCAAAAACATTCAGTACTTC.

The chain is built from TRBV2 and TRBJ2-7; the match to TRBD1 covers 8 bases. CDR3 length: 15 residues. Trimming cost V 1 base and J 3 bases; bases outside gene matches: 5. From germline, CDR1 is SNHLY and CDR2 FYNNEI. CDR3 protein: CASSEGGTGDYEQYF. The CDR3 DNA sequence: TGTGCCAGCAGTGAAGGAGGGACAGGCGACTACGAGCAGTACTTC.

This clone was seen more than once but under ten times. The genes are TRBV18 and TRBJ1-1; D is unresolved. CDR1 KGHSH and CDR2 LQKENI come from the germline V gene. Trimming took 2 bases from V and 7 from J, leaving 8 bases between them. The CDR3 is 12 amino acids. CDR3 nucleotide sequence: TGTGCCAGCTCACCAGGAGAGGGTGAAGCTTTCTTT. Translated: CASSPGEGEAFF.